Listed here are 3 T cell receptor beta chains from one sample, sequenced in a study of blood T cell repertoires in COVID-19 (dated by TCRdb to the early 2020s). The library relied on the immunoSEQ multiplex PCR assay. TCRdb re-hosts the immuneACCESS table, in-frame sequences only. Its copies lack some clones; in the studies checked, an unresolved V gene accounts for under half of them, and the cause for the rest is not known. The sample records about 52,000 clones, over 75% of which are singletons. About a tenth of the sample lies in the top ten. Sequencing was performed on peripheral blood. Source of these receptors: a human donor in a cohort sampled during active COVID-19.

In DNA, the CDR3 is TGTGCCAGCATCCTTGGACAGGGAGGTCAGCCCCAGCATTTT. Its translation is CASILGQGGQPQHF. This chain uses TRBV6-5 with TRBJ1-5; TRBD1 matches at 8 bases. V shed 7 bases and J 6 bases; nucleotides not matched to a gene: 8. The CDR3 totals 14 residues. Germline lookup yields CDR1 MNHEY and CDR2 SVGAGI.

CDR3 sequence: CASSETVGYNEQFF. In DNA form, the CDR3 reads TGTGCCAGCAGTGAAACCGTCGGTTACAATGAGCAGTTCTTC. The V gene is TRBV6-1, the J gene TRBJ2-1; D is undetermined. The CDR3 has 14 amino acids. The germline V gene has CDR1 MNHNS and CDR2 SASEGT. Between the trimmed V and J ends, which lost 2 bases and 4 bases, there was a span of 9 bases.

V is TRBV5-1 and J is TRBJ1-2; D gene unclear. The ends were cut back, 7 bases at V and 0 bases at J, with 16 bases in the middle. Germline lookup yields CDR1 SGHRS and CDR2 YFSETQ. The CDR3 totals 15 residues. The CDR3, as DNA: TGCGCCAGCGGAAAGAACAGTGTAGCTAACTATGGCTACACCTTC. It translates to CASGKNSVANYGYTF.